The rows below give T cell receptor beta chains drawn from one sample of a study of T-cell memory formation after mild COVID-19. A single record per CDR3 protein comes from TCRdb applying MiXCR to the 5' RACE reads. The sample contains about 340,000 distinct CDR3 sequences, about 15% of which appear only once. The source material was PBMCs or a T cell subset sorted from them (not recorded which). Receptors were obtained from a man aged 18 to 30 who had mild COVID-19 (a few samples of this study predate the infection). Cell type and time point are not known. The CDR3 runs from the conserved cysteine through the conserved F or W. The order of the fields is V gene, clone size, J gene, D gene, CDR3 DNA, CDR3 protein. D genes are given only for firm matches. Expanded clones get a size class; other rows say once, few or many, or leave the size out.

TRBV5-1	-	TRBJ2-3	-	TGCGCCAGCAGCTTGACTATTCGGGAGAAGGGCACAGATACGCAGTATTTT	CASSLTIREKGTDTQYF
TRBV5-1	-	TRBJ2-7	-	TGCGCCAGCAGCTTCGGGGTCGGCTCCTACGAGCAGTACTTC	CASSFGVGSYEQYF
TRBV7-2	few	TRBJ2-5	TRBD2	TGTGCCAGCAGCTCCCGACTAGCGGCGATCCAAGAGACCCAGTACTTC	CASSSRLAAIQETQYF
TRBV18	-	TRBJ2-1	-	TGTGCCAGCTCAAAACACAGGAATGAGCAGTTCTTC	CASSKHRNEQFF
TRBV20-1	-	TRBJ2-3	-	TGCAGTGCAGGGACTAGCACAGATACGCAGTATTTT	CSAGTSTDTQYF
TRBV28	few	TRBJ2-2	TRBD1	TGTGCCAGTTGGACAGGCTACACCGGGGAGCTGTTTTTT	CASWTGYTGELFF
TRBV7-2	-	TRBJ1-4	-	TGTGCCAGCAGCTTACTGGGAACAAGGGAAAAACTGTTTTTT	CASSLLGTREKLFF
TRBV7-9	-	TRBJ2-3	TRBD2	TGTGCCAGCAGCATTAGCGGGGGATTGGCAGATACGCAGTATTTT	CASSISGGLADTQYF
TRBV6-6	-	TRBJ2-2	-	TGTGCCAGCGATTTACGAGGCGACAGGGAGGACACCGGGGAGCTGTTTTTT	CASDLRGDREDTGELFF
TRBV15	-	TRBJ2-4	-	TGTGCCACCAGCAGGGTAGGGACGGGTTTTGGGCCCAAAAACATTCAGTACTTC	CATSRVGTGFGPKNIQYF
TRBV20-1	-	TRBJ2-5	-	TGCAGTGCCCTCCCCCGGGGCCCACAAGAGACCCAGTACTTC	CSALPRGPQETQYF
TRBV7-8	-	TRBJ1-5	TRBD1	TGTGCCAGCAGCTTAAGTACAGGGGAGGGTCAGCCCCAGCATTTT	CASSLSTGEGQPQHF
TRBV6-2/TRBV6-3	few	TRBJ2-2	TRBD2	TGTGCGGTAGCGGGGGCCCCGAACACCGGGGAGCTGTTTTTT	CAVAGAPNTGELFF
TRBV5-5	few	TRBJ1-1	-	TGTGCCAGCAGGGGACGGACGGCTGTGAACACTGAAGCTTTCTTT	CASRGRTAVNTEAFF
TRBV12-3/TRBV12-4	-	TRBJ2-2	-	TGTGCCAGCACCTCCCTCCCTAGCGTTTACACCGGGGAGCTGTTTTTT	CASTSLPSVYTGELFF
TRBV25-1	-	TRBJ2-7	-	TGTGCCAGCAGCCCCCAGCCGGGACTTCACTACGAGCAGTACTTC	CASSPQPGLHYEQYF
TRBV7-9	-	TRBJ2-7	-	TGTGCCAGCAGCTTAGGTGAGGGTACCGAGCAGTACTTC	CASSLGEGTEQYF
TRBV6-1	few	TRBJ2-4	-	TGTGCCAGCAGTGAAGACAGCCTAGCCAAAAACATTCAGTACTTC	CASSEDSLAKNIQYF
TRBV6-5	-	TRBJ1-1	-	TGTGCCAGCAGTGTCCGAGGGCCGGGGACTGAAGCTTTCTTT	CASSVRGPGTEAFF
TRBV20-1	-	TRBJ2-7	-	TGCAGTGCTAGCCCGGGACGGACCTACGAGCAGTACTTC	CSASPGRTYEQYF
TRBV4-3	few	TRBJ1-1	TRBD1	TGCGCCAGCAGCCACAGACAGGGGGCAAACACTGAAGCTTTCTTT	CASSHRQGANTEAFF
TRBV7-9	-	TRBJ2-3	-	TGTGCCAGCAGCCCCTGGGGGGGGGCGAACACAGATACGCAGTATTTT	CASSPWGGANTDTQYF
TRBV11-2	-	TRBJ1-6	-	TGTGCCAGCAGGCCGATAACAGGGAGCAATTCACCCCTCCACTTT	CASRPITGSNSPLHF
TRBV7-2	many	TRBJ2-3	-	TGTGCCAGCAGCTTAGCTCCAGGAGGGACAGATACGCAGTATTTT	CASSLAPGGTDTQYF
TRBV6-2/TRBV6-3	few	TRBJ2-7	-	TGTGCCAGCAGCCTTTACAGGATGAGCTCCTACGAGCAGTACTTC	CASSLYRMSSYEQYF
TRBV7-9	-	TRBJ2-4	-	TGTGCCAGCAGCCCGCGCCTAGGCCAGGCCAAAAACATTCAGTACTTC	CASSPRLGQAKNIQYF
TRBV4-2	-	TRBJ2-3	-	TGTGCCAGCAGCCAAGAGGTATACGGGGGACTCACAGATACGCAGTATTTT	CASSQEVYGGLTDTQYF
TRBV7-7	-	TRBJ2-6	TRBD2	TGTGCTAGCAGCTTGGGACTAGCGGGGCTCTCTGGGGCCAACGTCCTGACTTTC	CASSLGLAGLSGANVLTF
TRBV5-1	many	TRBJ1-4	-	TGCGCCAGCAGCTTGGGGCTCCGGGACGCTAATGAAAAACTGTTTTTT	CASSLGLRDANEKLFF
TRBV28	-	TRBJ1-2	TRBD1	TGTGCCAGCAGTCAAACACAGGGGGGAGTCTATGGCTACACCTTC	CASSQTQGGVYGYTF
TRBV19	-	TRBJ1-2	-	TGTGCCAGTAGCGTCACCGGCTATGGCTACACCTTC	CASSVTGYGYTF
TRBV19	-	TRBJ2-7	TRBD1	TGTGCCAGTAGTATAACAGGGGTCTACGAGCAGTACTTC	CASSITGVYEQYF
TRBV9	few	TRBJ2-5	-	TGTGCCAGCAGCGTCCGACCCGGGCGGCAAGAGACCCAGTACTTC	CASSVRPGRQETQYF
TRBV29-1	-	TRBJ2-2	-	TGCAGGGGGATGGACTCGAACACCGGGGAGCTGTTTTTT	CRGMDSNTGELFF
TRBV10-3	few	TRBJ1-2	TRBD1	TGTGCCATCAGGTTCCCACAGGGGCTTGGGGGTGGCTACACCTTC	CAIRFPQGLGGGYTF
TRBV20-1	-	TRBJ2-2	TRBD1	TGCAGTGCTAGCGTAGTTGGACAGGAGTTCTCGAACACCGGGGAGCTGTTTTTT	CSASVVGQEFSNTGELFF
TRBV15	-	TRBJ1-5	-	TGTGCCACCAGCTATAGGGCGTACAATCAGCCCCAGCATTTT	CATSYRAYNQPQHF
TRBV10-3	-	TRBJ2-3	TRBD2	TGTGCCATCAGACCCGGACTAGCGGGTCGAGACACAGATACGCAGTATTTT	CAIRPGLAGRDTDTQYF
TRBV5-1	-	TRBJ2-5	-	TGCGCCAGCAGCTTGGAGGGGCAAGAGACCAAGTACTTC	CASSLEGQETKYF
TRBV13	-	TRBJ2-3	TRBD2	TGTGCCAGCAGCGGAGCTAGCGGATACACAGATACGCAGTATTTT	CASSGASGYTDTQYF